Below, 19 T cell receptor beta chains from the same sample are listed, as sequenced in a study of T-cell reconstitution after alpha-beta-depleted transplantation in children. Unique molecular identifiers were incorporated during preparation of the TCRbeta library. MiXCR, applied by TCRdb to the PCR reads, yields one record per CDR3 protein. The table shows some 640,000 distinct CDR3 sequences, with roughly 15% occurring only once. The material sequenced was PBMCs from the stem cell graft donor, taken from the stem cell graft. These TCRs come from a human donor who donated a stem cell graft to a child with acute myeloid leukemia.

This clonotype has just a few counts. V gene TRBV10-3 combines with J gene TRBJ2-5; 9 positions agree with TRBD1. Germline CDR1 and CDR2: ENHRY and SYGVKD. Germline trimming cut 3 bases from V and 5 bases from J; bases unmatched to any gene: 7. The CDR3 sequence is 15 residues long. The CDR3 DNA is TGTGCCATCAGTGACCCCGGGACAGGGCGGGAGACCCAGTACTTC. As protein: CAISDPGTGRETQYF.

This clonotype has ten or more counts. The chain is built from TRBV13 and TRBJ1-2, with no clear D. The V and J ends lost 4 bases and 1 base respectively, with 16 bases between them. The germline CDR1 and CDR2 sequences are PRHDT and FYEKMQ (reference sequence). CDR3 size: 16 residues. CDR3 region: CASSSLTLAYNYGYTF. The CDR3 bases are TGTGCCAGCAGCTCGCTGACACTCGCTTATAACTATGGCTACACCTTC. Combining the CDR3 with reference TRBV13 and TRBJ1-2 gives the whole variable domain AAGVIQSPRHLIKEKRETATLKCYPIPRHDTVYWYQQGPGQDPQFLISFYEKMQSDKGSIPDRFSAQQFSDYHSELNMSSLELGDSALYFCASSSLTLAYNYGYTFGSGTRLTVV.

The sample holds a few counts of this clonotype. J is TRBJ2-1 and V is TRBV12-3 or TRBV12-4; 9 bases are a match to TRBD2. With 9 bases clipped from V and 7 bases from J, the junction kept 10 bases outside the gene matches. The CDR3 runs to 14 residues. The CDR3 region is CASWAGGPNNEQFF. The CDR3 DNA sequence: TGTGCCAGTTGGGCGGGGGGGCCAAATAATGAGCAGTTCTTC.

This clonotype has at least ten counts. The chain employs TRBV12-3 or TRBV12-4 and TRBJ1-5; D ambiguous. The CDR3 has 14 amino acids. V was clipped by 3 bases and J by 1 base, with 7 bases between them. CDR3 loop: CASSFRGSNQPQHF. The CDR3 DNA sequence: TGTGCCAGCAGTTTCAGAGGAAGCAATCAGCCCCAGCATTTT.

In this sample, this clonotype turned up many times. The V gene is TRBV10-3, the J gene TRBJ1-1, with 7 positions matching TRBD1. CDR1 is ENHRY and CDR2 is SYGVKD in the germline V gene. Trimming removed 7 bases from V and 1 base from J; junction bases left unmatched: 3. This CDR3 comprises 13 residues. The CDR3: CAIKDRTNTEAFF. The CDR3 bases are TGTGCCATCAAGGACAGGACGAACACTGAAGCTTTCTTT.

This clonotype was recorded at least ten times. The chain recombines TRBV20-1 with TRBJ2-3; D might be TRBD2 (6 bases). This CDR3 spans 14 amino acids. V was clipped by 5 bases and J by 3 bases, with 15 bases between them. CDR1 and CDR2 from the germline V gene are DFQATT and SNEGSKA (reference sequence). The DNA of the CDR3 is TGCAGTGCTCCCCCGGGACTGACTACAGATACGCAGTATTTT. It specifies CSAPPGLTTDTQYF.

This clonotype was seen many times. The J gene is TRBJ2-2, the V gene TRBV6-5; TRBD1 or TRBD2 may be the D gene (5 bases each). The CDR3 runs 17 residues. Trimming took off 2 bases at V and 4 bases at J, with 17 bases between the two ends. The V gene's germline CDR1 is MNHEY and CDR2 SVGAGI. CDR3 bases: TGTGCCAGCAGTTACCAGACCGGGCCAGGGAGCACCGGGGAGCTGTTTTTT. Protein sequence: CASSYQTGPGSTGELFF.

This clonotype showed up many times. The chain recombines TRBV20-1 with TRBJ2-7; D is possibly TRBD1 (6 bases). This CDR3 contains 13 residues. Between the trimmed V and J ends, which lost 4 bases and 4 bases, there was a span of 14 bases. Looked up from germline, CDR1 is DFQATT and CDR2 is SNEGSKA (reference sequence). The CDR3 region has the DNA TGCAGTGCTAACTGGGACAACCCGTACGAGCAGTACTTC. This translates into CSANWDNPYEQYF.

This clonotype was counted between two and nine times. This chain connects TRBV6-4 to TRBJ1-6; tentatively, D is TRBD1 (5 bases). This CDR3 region has 15 residues. CDR1 is MRHNA, CDR2 SNTAGT, per germline. V was pared by 10 bases and J by 7 bases, with 20 bases between. The CDR3 DNA sequence: TGTGCCACCGTGGACCGGGGGAGAGGGAATTCACCCCTCCACTTT. Protein: CATVDRGRGNSPLHF.

This clonotype was observed many times. The chain uses TRBV20-1 and TRBJ2-5; 8 bases line up with TRBD2. V shed 5 bases, J shed 7 bases, and the junction held 6 bases outside the gene matches. The germline gives CDR1 DFQATT, CDR2 SNEGSKA (reference sequence). This CDR3 contains 12 residues. The DNA of the CDR3 is TGCAGTGCTTACGGGGGGGCCGCGACCCAGTACTTC. Its protein product is CSAYGGAATQYF.

About this clonotype itself: Since a much larger clone is just one base distant, this may be a read error. This chain joins TRBV10-3 and TRBJ2-2; possibly TRBD1 for D (6 bases). The CDR3 spans 17 residues. Trimming removed 0 bases at V and 4 bases at J, with 15 bases between. Germline V gives CDR1 ENHRY, CDR2 SYGVKD. CDR3 protein: CAISESDRTSSTGELFF. The CDR3 bases are TGTGCCATCAGTGAGTCAGACAGGACCTCGAGCACCGGGGAGCTGTTTTTT.

This clonotype was detected many times. This chain links TRBV20-1 with TRBJ1-5; 8 bases are a match to TRBD1. Germline CDR1 is DFQATT and CDR2 is SNEGSKA (reference sequence). This CDR3 region has 15 residues. V dropped 0 bases and J dropped 4; count of bases not matched to a gene: 5. CDR3: CSARDRGHGNQPQHF. The CDR3 DNA is TGCAGTGCTAGAGACAGGGGGCACGGTAATCAGCCCCAGCATTTT.

The V call is TRBV7-2, the J call TRBJ2-2, with 8 nucleotides matching TRBD1. CDR1 and CDR2 (germline): SGHTA, FQGNSA. This CDR3 contains 16 residues. The junction had 9 bases not matched to a gene; V was cut back by 4 bases and J by 5 bases. CDR3 loop: CASSSHGQGLTGELFF. CDR3 in DNA: TGTGCCAGCAGCTCCCACGGACAGGGCTTAACCGGGGAGCTGTTTTTT. The full variable domain, rest sourced from reference TRBV7-2 and TRBJ2-2, is GAGVSQSPSNKVTEKGKDVELRCDPISGHTALYWYRQSLGQGLEFLIYFQGNSAPDKSGLPSDRFSAERTGGSVSTLTIQRTQQEDSAVYLCASSSHGQGLTGELFFGEGSRLTVL.

This clonotype came up a few times. This rearrangement joins TRBV5-5 to TRBJ2-7, with 7 bases fitting TRBD1. This CDR3 region has 14 residues. Germline V gene lookup returns CDR1 SGHKS and CDR2 YYEKEE (reference sequence). Trimming took 4 bases from V and 5 from J; bases not matched to a gene: 9. This CDR3 reads CASSQRRQGHEQYV. CDR3 DNA sequence: TGTGCCAGCAGCCAGAGGCGACAGGGTCACGAGCAGTACGTC.

This clonotype was seen repeatedly, ten times or more. The chain is built from TRBV5-1 and TRBJ1-1; perhaps TRBD1 as D (6 bases). Deletions cut 5 bases from V and 1 base from J, with 12 bases between. The germline gives CDR1 SGHRS, CDR2 YFSETQ. There are 14 residues in the CDR3. The CDR3 reads CASRNIRGNTEAFF. The CDR3 DNA is TGCGCCAGCAGGAATATCAGGGGGAACACTGAAGCTTTCTTT.

This clonotype came up a few times. The chain employs TRBV7-2 and TRBJ1-5; possible D gene TRBD1, 5 bases. With 5 bases removed from V and 3 bases from J, the gap between germline ends came to 11 bases. Germline V gene lookup returns CDR1 SGHTA and CDR2 FQGNSA. This CDR3 spans 14 amino acids. In DNA, the CDR3 is TGTGCCAGCAGCCCAGACAGCCTCAATCAGCCCCAGCATTTT. This sequence encodes CASSPDSLNQPQHF.

This chain links TRBV11-2 with TRBJ1-3; tentative D call: TRBD1 (6 bases). In germline, CDR1 is SGHAT, CDR2 FQNNGV. V was clipped by 3 bases and J by 0 bases, with 15 bases between them. The CDR3 is made up of 17 amino acids. The CDR3 nucleotides read TGTGCCAGCAGCTTGATGGGGGGCCGCTTCTCTGGAAACACCATATATTTT. It encodes CASSLMGGRFSGNTIYF.

The gene calls are TRBV30 and TRBJ2-3; D remains ambiguous. Trimming cost V 0 bases and J 6 bases, with 4 bases left between them. The CDR3 sequence is 11 residues long. The germline V gene has CDR1 GTSNPN and CDR2 SVGIG (reference sequence). In nucleotides, the CDR3 is TGTGCCTGGAGTGTACTGGATACGCAGTATTTT. Protein product: CAWSVLDTQYF.

This clonotype was counted a few times. This chain connects TRBV27 to TRBJ2-3; 7 bases line up with TRBD2. The V and J ends lost 2 bases and 6 bases, in that order; junction bases with no gene match: 8. Germline lookup yields CDR1 MNHEY and CDR2 SMNVEV (reference sequence). The CDR3 spans 15 residues. This CDR3 reads CASSLDGGVVDTQYF. CDR3 bases: TGTGCCAGCAGTTTAGATGGGGGGGTAGTGGATACGCAGTATTTT.